These 3 T cell receptor beta chains share one sample of origin, sequenced in a study of T cell responses to AZD1222 COVID-19 vaccine (dated by TCRdb to about 2021). Receptor libraries were prepared by the immunoSEQ multiplex PCR assay. Sourced from immuneACCESS, this table was stored by TCRdb with only in-frame sequences that have V and J called. A share of the clones is absent; for the studies checked, an unresolved V gene accounts for under half, and the remainder has no known explanation. The sample table shows 180,000 or so clones, and about 89% are seen once. Clones ranked in the top ten supply over 1.5% of the sample. Sample time point, as interpreted from the label and publication: about 28 days (+/-7) after the second vaccine dose. Sequenced material: peripheral blood, taken 28 days after the second AZD1222 dose. The receptors were sampled from an adult who received the AZD1222 COVID-19 vaccine.

The V and J genes are TRBV11-3 and TRBJ2-1; no clear D. Per germline, CDR1 SGHNT and CDR2 YENEEA. Trimming pared 6 bases from V and 8 bases from J, leaving 11 bases between. The CDR3 is 12 residues long. CDR3 nucleotides: TGTGCCAGCAGTTCGGGTGGCCATGAGCAGTTCTTC. This codes for CASSSGGHEQFF. Combining the CDR3 with reference TRBV11-3 and TRBJ2-1 gives the whole variable domain EAGVVQSPRYKIIEKKQPVAFWCNPISGHNTLYWYLQNLGQGPELLIRYENEEAVDDSQLPKDRFSAERLKGVDSTLKIQPAELGDSAVYLCASSSGGHEQFFGPGTRLTVL.

J is TRBJ2-7 and V is TRBV10-3, with D unclear. The CDR3 sequence is 15 residues long. Germline loops: CDR1 ENHRY, CDR2 SYGVKD. Trimming took off 4 bases at V and 5 bases at J, with 18 bases between the two ends. The chain's CDR3 is CAISVGQAAVNEQYF. The CDR3 DNA follows: TGTGCCATCAGTGTTGGGCAGGCCGCGGTCAACGAGCAGTACTTC.

This rearrangement joins TRBV27 to TRBJ1-1; D might be TRBD1 (6 bases). Trimming stripped 5 bases from V and 7 bases from J, with 14 bases between. Germline values: CDR1 MNHEY, CDR2 SMNVEV (reference sequence). The CDR3 is 13 residues long. The CDR3: CASSPRGPGEAFF. For the CDR3, the DNA is TGTGCCAGCAGTCCCAGGGGCCCAGGTGAAGCTTTCTTT.